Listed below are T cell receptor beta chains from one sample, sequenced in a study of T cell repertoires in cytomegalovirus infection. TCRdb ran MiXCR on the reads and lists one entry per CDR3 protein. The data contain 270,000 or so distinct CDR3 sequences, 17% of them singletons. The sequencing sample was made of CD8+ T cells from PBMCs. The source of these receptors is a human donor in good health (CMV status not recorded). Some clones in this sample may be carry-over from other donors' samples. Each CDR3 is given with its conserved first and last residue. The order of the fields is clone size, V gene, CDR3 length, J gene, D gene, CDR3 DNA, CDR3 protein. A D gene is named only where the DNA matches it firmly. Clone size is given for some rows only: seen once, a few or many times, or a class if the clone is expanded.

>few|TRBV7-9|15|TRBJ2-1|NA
TGTGCCAGCAGCCACCGGGACGGATCCTACAATGAGCAGTTCTTC
CASSHRDGSYNEQFF
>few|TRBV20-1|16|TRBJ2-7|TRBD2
TGCAGTGCTAGACCCTACCCTAGCGGGGGGGCTTACGAGCAGTACTTC
CSARPYPSGGAYEQYF
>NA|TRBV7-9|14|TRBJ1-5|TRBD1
TGTGCCAGCAGCTTGGGGACAGGGAGTCAGCCCCAGCATTTT
CASSLGTGSQPQHF
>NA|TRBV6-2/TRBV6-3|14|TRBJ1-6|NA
TGTGCCAGCTGCTCATGGACTCATAATTCACCCCTCCACTTT
CASCSWTHNSPLHF
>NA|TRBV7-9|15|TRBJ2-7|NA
TGTGCCAGCAGCTCCAGGGAATCAGGCTCCTACGAGCAGTACTTC
CASSSRESGSYEQYF
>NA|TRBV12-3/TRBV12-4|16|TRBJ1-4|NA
TGTGCCAGCACGGCCTTTCAGGACGCAACTAATGAAAAACTGTTTTTT
CASTAFQDATNEKLFF
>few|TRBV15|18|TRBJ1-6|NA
TGTGCCACCAGCAGAGTGGCAGGCCTGAGCTCCTATAATTCACCCCTCCACTTT
CATSRVAGLSSYNSPLHF
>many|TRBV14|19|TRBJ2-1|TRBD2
TGTGCCAGCAGCAACGGACTAGCGGGGGGCGCCGTCACCTACAATGAGCAGTTCTTC
CASSNGLAGGAVTYNEQFF
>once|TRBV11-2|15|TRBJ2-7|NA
TGTGCCAGCAGCTTAGGTCGGGACCCGGACTACGAGCAGTACTTC
CASSLGRDPDYEQYF
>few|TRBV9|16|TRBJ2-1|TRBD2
TGTGCCAGCACCCTAGCCCCGGGACTAGGGATCAATGAGCAGTTCTTC
CASTLAPGLGINEQFF
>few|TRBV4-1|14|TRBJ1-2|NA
TGCGCCAGCAGCCAAGCCCCAGGCGTCGATGGCTACACCTTC
CASSQAPGVDGYTF